This T cell receptor (beta chain) was found in a study of shared T cell receptors in the human thymus (dated by TCRdb to the early 2020s). In terms of the full investigation: The study examined how the human thymus generates shared, self-reactive T-cell receptor alpha chains.

The library was produced with the immunoSEQ multiplex PCR assay. In its TCRdb copy, this immuneACCESS table keeps in-frame sequences only and misses some clones. Where compared with another copy, unresolved V genes explain less than half of these, and the others have no known cause. The sample contains hundreds of thousands of clones, around 82% of them found a single time. Roughly 0.013% of the sample is in the top ten clones. Concerning this clone itself: Its antigen is still unknown. Base qualities are not provided; no much larger clone lies one nucleotide away.

CDR1 and CDR2 (MGHDK, SYGVNS) derive from the germline V gene. Relative to germline, V is missing 4 bases and J is missing 6 bases, with 15 bases of the junction outside any gene match. From cysteine to phenylalanine, the CDR3 is 17 amino acids long. The kept DNA is CDR3 alone, 51 bases in frame from the first base. Separately, the same data were catalogued under a study of human thymus T cells. As the second study states: In Finland, the donors were immunologically healthy infants who were having open corrective cardiac surgery for congenital heart defects. Thymus tissue was collected as surgical resects that were removed during corrective cardiac surgery. Usage of V and J gene segments appeared to be biased in both the thymic and the peripheral blood repertoires. According to the related research, thymic TCR repertoires were highly overlapping among unrelated individuals. The study characterized TCR alpha and beta repertoires from about 8 infant thymus samples and a few related peripheral blood samples. The infant donors were about 6 to 250 days old, and the cohort included about 6 males and a couple of females. After being mechanically released from the tissue, thymocytes were kept at -70 degrees C in pellets of about 8.5-30 million cells. Genomic DNA was extracted from frozen cell pellets with a QIAsymphony instrument. Using the immunoSEQ multiplex PCR assay, the TCRB and TCRAD loci were amplified from a standardized quantity of quality-controlled genomic DNA. Amplicons spanned the V(D)J region at a length sufficient to cover the CDR3 and identify V and J genes. Amplicon sequencing was performed on an Illumina platform through the commercial immunoSEQ service. Primer bias and sequencing errors were corrected as previously described, and TCRAD and TCRB definitions were based on the IMGT database. Repertoires were analysed with immunoSEQ Analyzer 3.0 and VDJTools, covering basic statistics, V/J segment usage, diversity estimates, rarefaction and pairwise overlap. Chao1, ChaoE, Efron-Thisted, Shannon and inverse Simpson indices were used to estimate diversity, which was also estimated on datasets down-sampled to the smallest sample. Repertoire overlap used strict matching of CDR3 nucleotide sequence, V gene and J gene, with Jaccard-based multidimensional scaling clustering. On average, roughly 810,000 unique TCRB clonotypes were obtained from thymus samples, compared with roughly 84,000 from blood samples.

The source is a boy under two years old with a congenital heart defect. Donor details come from another sample of the same person, matched by shared clones. Input material: thymocytes. This sequence uses TRBV25-1 and TRBJ2-1; 7 central bases correspond to TRBD2. The CDR3: CASSGPRTTSGGNEQFF. The bases are TGTGCCAGCAGTGGGCCGAGGACTACGTCGGGGGGCAATGAGCAGTTCTTC. This CDR3, with the reference TRBV25-1 and TRBJ2-1 proteins standing in past its ends, gives the full variable domain EADIYQTPRYLVIGTGKKITLECSQTMGHDKMYWYQQDPGMELHLIHYSYGVNSTEKGDLSSESTVSRIRTEHFPLTLESARPSHTSQYLCASSGPRTTSGGNEQFFGPGTRLTVL.